This T cell receptor beta chain was recovered during a study of molecular identifiers for immune sequencing clone quantification. For the study at large: In replicates, RNA from about 21,000 or 97,000 naive CD8 cells was split five ways, four sequenced.

TCRdb independently ran MiXCR on the PCR reads; one entry per CDR3 protein. This table has some 680,000 distinct CDR3 sequences, around 25% appearing once. As for this clonotype: What it binds is unknown.

Study-wide points: Sharing of a barcode by identical TCR molecules could cause highly expanded clone sizes to be underestimated. Among effectors, clones above 20 RNA copies held over 97% of molecules; among naive cells, under 1%.

V was cut by 0 bases and J by 3 bases, with 9 bases left in between. The CDR3 is 14 amino acids. Per germline, CDR1 SGHRS and CDR2 YFSETQ. This TCR was recovered from a human donor in good health. Some libraries in this study had Jurkat cell RNA spiked in. V usage is TRBV5-1 and J usage is TRBJ2-5; D possibly uses TRBD1 or TRBD2 (5 bases each). Sequencing was done on a sample of naive CD8+ T cells from blood, with Jurkat cell RNA spiked in. This sample's subset: FACS-sorted CD8+CD4-CCR7+CD45RA+ naive T cells. The CDR3 protein is CASSLGGMEETQYF. The DNA of the CDR3 is TGCGCCAGCAGCTTGGGGGGGATGGAAGAGACCCAGTACTTC.